Each of the 26 T cell receptor beta chains below was sequenced from the same sample in a study of vaccination and CD4 T cells after COVID-19. Treatment noted: approximately 9-day PBMC culture with coronavirus spike peptide pools or control peptides (ViraFEST assay). Which antigens these TCRs recognize remains unknown. The Oncomine TCR Beta short-read assay was what sequenced the DNA obtained from cultured CD4+ T cells. One entry per CDR3 protein results from TCRdb running MiXCR on the PCR reads. The sample includes over 13,000 distinct CDR3 sequences, 45% to 60% seen only once; the top ten take 13%. The specimen sequenced was CD4+ T cells from blood, cultured in vitro. These receptors all stem from a human donor who had recovered from COVID-19.

This chain uses TRBV2 with TRBJ1-5, with D possibly matching TRBD1 (5 bases). Germline CDR1 and CDR2: SNHLY and FYNNEI. V dropped 4 bases and J dropped 1 base, with 17 bases sitting between them. The CDR3 has 17 residues. The CDR3 DNA reads as TGTGCCAGCAGTGTGGGGACTAGTCCGAGGAGCAATCAGCCCCAGCATTTT. Its translation is CASSVGTSPRSNQPQHF.

The chain joins TRBV20-1 to TRBJ2-5, with 9 bases fitting TRBD1. This CDR3 is built from 15 residues. Germline loops: CDR1 DFQATT, CDR2 SNEGSKA (reference sequence). The V and J ends lost 8 bases and 3 bases, in that order; junction bases with no gene match: 13. CDR3 coding DNA: TGCAGTAAAAACCCGATCCGGACAGGGGAAGAGACCCAGTACTTC. This translates into CSKNPIRTGEETQYF.

V usage is TRBV28 and J usage is TRBJ1-1, with D possibly matching TRBD1 (5 bases). Between the trimmed V and J ends, which lost 4 bases and 0 bases, there was a span of 15 bases. Germline V gene lookup returns CDR1 MDHEN and CDR2 SYDVKM. This CDR3 region has 16 residues. The DNA for the CDR3 is TGTGCCAGCAGTTCGTCCAGGGAATACATGAACACTGAAGCTTTCTTT. Translated, it gives CASSSSREYMNTEAFF.

This clonotype occurred a few times. Here the CDR3 DNA reads TGTGCCAGCAGTTCCAACAGGGTGAGCTCTGGAAACACCATATATTTT. Translation gives CASSSNRVSSGNTIYF. V gene TRBV6-2 or TRBV6-3 combines with J gene TRBJ1-3, with D possibly TRBD1 on 6 matching bases. The germline V gene has CDR1 MNHEY and CDR2 SVGEGT. V was cut by 4 bases and J by 0 bases, with 13 bases left in between. This CDR3 is built from 16 residues.

The V call is TRBV5-1, the J call TRBJ2-7; possible D gene TRBD2, 5 bases. V lost 0 bases and J lost 10, with 14 bases in between. CDR1 SGHRS and CDR2 YFSETQ come from the germline V gene. The CDR3 sequence is 13 residues long. The CDR3: CASSLGGDRTQYF. CDR3 DNA sequence: TGCGCCAGCAGCTTGGGTGGGGATAGGACTCAGTACTTC.

The rearrangement joins TRBV14 to TRBJ2-7; TRBD1 agrees at 8 bases. CDR3 length: 16 residues. From germline, CDR1 is SGHDN and CDR2 FVKESK. The V segment lost 0 bases and the J segment 0 bases; nucleotides outside the gene matches: 4. In DNA form, the CDR3 reads TGTGCCAGCAGCCAAGAAGACAGGGGATACTCCTACGAGCAGTACTTC. Protein product: CASSQEDRGYSYEQYF.

V gene TRBV11-1 combines with J gene TRBJ1-6, with D tentatively TRBD1 (5 bases). Germline CDR1 SGHAT, CDR2 FQDESV (reference sequence). The CDR3 sequence is 14 residues long. The V end was cut by 7 bases, the J end by 11 bases, with 18 bases between. Here the CDR3 reads CASTPGGSRAPLHF. CDR3 coding DNA: TGTGCCAGCACCCCCGGGGGGTCGCGGGCACCCCTCCACTTT.

This clonotype is judged medium-sized. The chain carries TRBV7-2 and TRBJ2-1, with D maybe TRBD1 (5 bases). Germline loops: CDR1 SGHTA, CDR2 FQGNSA. Trimming took off 2 bases at V and 9 bases at J, with 11 bases between the two ends. The CDR3 has 13 amino acids. DNA of the CDR3: TGTGCCAGCAGCTTAAGGGGTGCTGGTGAGCAGTTCTTC. This encodes CASSLRGAGEQFF. The full variable domain, with the rest looked up from reference TRBV7-2 and TRBJ2-1, is GAGVSQSPSNKVTEKGKDVELRCDPISGHTALYWYRQSLGQGLEFLIYFQGNSAPDKSGLPSDRFSAERTGGSVSTLTIQRTQQEDSAVYLCASSLRGAGEQFFGPGTRLTVL.

V is TRBV7-2 and J is TRBJ2-2; D not certain. The V gene's germline CDR1 is SGHTA and CDR2 FQGNSA. Deletions cut 1 base from V and 4 bases from J, with 13 bases between. This CDR3 is 16 amino acids long. The CDR3 reads CASSLGRPSSTGELFF. CDR3 DNA: TGTGCCAGCAGCTTAGGGCGGCCTTCTAGCACCGGGGAGCTGTTTTTT.

The chain joins TRBV7-2 to TRBJ2-7; 11 bases map to TRBD2. Germline V CDR1 and CDR2: SGHTA, FQGNSA. The CDR3 runs to 15 residues. The J segment lost 5 bases and the V segment lost 3 bases, leaving 6 bases of the junction unmatched. CDR3 in amino acids: CASSFQTSGADEQYF. CDR3 bases: TGTGCCAGCAGCTTCCAGACTAGCGGGGCGGACGAGCAGTACTTC.

This chain links TRBV7-3 with TRBJ2-3; a weak D match, TRBD1 (6 bases). Germline loops: CDR1 SGHTA, CDR2 FQGTGA. Trimming took 1 base from V and 1 from J, leaving 6 bases between them. The CDR3 contains 14 residues. The CDR3 region is CASSLRQGTDTQYF. Here the CDR3 DNA reads TGTGCCAGCAGCTTAAGACAGGGCACAGATACGCAGTATTTT. The full variable domain, completed using reference TRBV7-3 and TRBJ2-3, is GAGVSQTPSNKVTEKGKYVELRCDPISGHTALYWYRQSLGQGPEFLIYFQGTGAADDSGLPNDRFFAVRPEGSVSTLKIQRTERGDSAVYLCASSLRQGTDTQYFGPGTRLTVL.

A few counts support this clonotype. The chain uses TRBV6-2 or TRBV6-3 and TRBJ1-5; 9 nucleotides agree with TRBD1. The CDR3 extends over 18 amino acids. Trimming removed 0 bases from V and 0 bases from J; junction bases left unmatched: 6. Germline V CDR1 and CDR2: MNHEY, SVGEGT. The CDR3 sequence: CASSYSLRDRDSNQPQHF. The DNA for the CDR3 is TGTGCCAGCAGTTACTCGCTTCGGGACAGGGATAGCAATCAGCCCCAGCATTTT.

The rearrangement joins TRBV27 to TRBJ1-2; D unresolved. This CDR3 has 14 residues. V was shortened by 5 bases and J by 4 bases, with 14 bases between the two germline ends. CDR1 is MNHEY and CDR2 is SMNVEV in the germline V gene (reference sequence). Written as DNA, the CDR3 is TGTGCCAGCAGTCCGCACGGCGCGAGCTATGGCTACACCTTC. Translated: CASSPHGASYGYTF.

The V and J genes are TRBV19 and TRBJ2-1; D is possibly TRBD1 (7 bases). Per germline, CDR1 LNHDA and CDR2 SQIVND (reference sequence). The V gene lost 6 bases and the J gene lost 8 bases, with 23 bases spanning the gap. The CDR3 is 16 amino acids. CDR3 sequence: CASRVTAGGTAHEQFF. The CDR3 DNA is TGTGCCAGTAGGGTAACCGCTGGGGGGACAGCCCATGAGCAGTTCTTC.

The sample holds one count of this clonotype. V and J are TRBV5-4 and TRBJ2-3, with D possibly called TRBD1 or TRBD2 (5 bases each). Trimming cost V 0 bases and J 0 bases, with 11 bases left between them. Germline V lookup: CDR1 SGHNT, CDR2 YYREEE (reference sequence). The CDR3 consists of 16 residues. Here the CDR3 DNA reads TGTGCCAGCAGCTTGGAGCCCGGGGCTAGCACAGATACGCAGTATTTT. This codes for CASSLEPGASTDTQYF.

The rearrangement links TRBV7-2 to TRBJ2-5; 8 bases match TRBD2. V trimming: 2 bases; J trimming: 3 bases; junction bases outside the gene matches: 2. Germline V gene sequence: CDR1 SGHTA, CDR2 FQGNSA. The CDR3 spans 14 residues. This CDR3 reads CASSLRAGEETQYF. The CDR3 DNA sequence: TGTGCCAGCAGCTTACGAGCGGGGGAAGAGACCCAGTACTTC.

The genes are TRBV7-4 and TRBJ2-3; 10 bases line up with TRBD1. After removal of 5 bases from V and 6 bases from J, the junction contained 14 bases not matched to a gene. Germline CDR1 SGHVT, CDR2 SQSDAQ. CDR3 length equals 17 residues. The CDR3 nucleotides read TGTGCCAGCAGCAAAGGGTGTCCGGGACAGGGGTCTGATACGCAGTATTTT. Amino acids: CASSKGCPGQGSDTQYF.

The chain combines TRBV6-1 with TRBJ2-7; tentatively, D is TRBD2 (6 bases). CDR3 length: 13 residues. Trimming left V 5 bases short and J 6 bases short, with 14 bases between. Germline CDR1 MNHNS, CDR2 SASEGT. The CDR3: CASSPEGRGEQYF. CDR3 bases: TGTGCCAGCAGTCCGGAGGGAAGGGGCGAGCAGTACTTC.

The V call is TRBV20-1, the J call TRBJ2-3; D is ambiguous. Germline CDR1 and CDR2: DFQATT and SNEGSKA (reference sequence). The CDR3 is 15 amino acids. V lost 0 bases and J 0 bases, leaving 10 bases between the germline ends. The CDR3 nucleotides read TGCAGTGCTAGAGATGAGGTGGGAAGCACAGATACGCAGTATTTT. Translated, it gives CSARDEVGSTDTQYF.

The V gene is TRBV18, the J gene TRBJ1-1; 7 positions match TRBD1. The V and J ends lost 8 bases and 1 base, in that order; junction bases with no gene match: 16. Germline V gene lookup returns CDR1 KGHSH and CDR2 LQKENI. This CDR3 has 17 residues. The CDR3 DNA follows: TGTGCCAGCCGAGGGATACGGACAGGTCTGACGAACACTGAAGCTTTCTTT. It specifies CASRGIRTGLTNTEAFF.

The table lists this clonotype with a few counts. Because the CDR3's place on the DNA is in doubt, the DNA is left out and the CDR3 is given as listed by TCRdb. The chain uses TRBV6-1 and TRBJ2-5; the table's D gene call, TRBD1, was not cross checked with the DNA. Both ends counted, the CDR3 spans 17 residues. From germline, CDR1 is MNHNS and CDR2 SASEGT. The chain's CDR3 is CASSEASGRVLQETQYF.

V usage is TRBV12-3 or TRBV12-4 and J usage is TRBJ1-2; D is ambiguous. V was pared by 2 bases and J by 8 bases, with 18 bases between. This CDR3 comprises 15 residues. CDR3 nucleotides: TGTGCCAGCAGTTTACTTTCACAGATCGGTAAGGGCTACACCTTC. It specifies CASSLLSQIGKGYTF.

The sample holds one count of this clonotype. The chain employs TRBV29-1 and TRBJ2-7; weak D call: TRBD2 (5 bases). Germline loops: CDR1 SQVTM, CDR2 ANQGSEA. The CDR3 consists of 12 residues. The V and J ends lost 7 bases and 3 bases respectively, with 13 bases between them. This chain's CDR3 is CSAAGLGYEQYF. The DNA of the CDR3 is TGCAGCGCCGCCGGACTTGGCTACGAGCAGTACTTC.

The chain couples TRBV11-2 to TRBJ2-7; D could derive from TRBD1 or TRBD2 (5 bases each). The CDR3 covers 13 residues. Trimming took 3 bases from V and 6 from J, leaving 12 bases between them. CDR1 is SGHAT and CDR2 is FQNNGV in the germline V gene. CDR3 sequence: CASSFRSGTEQYF. The CDR3 DNA reads as TGTGCCAGCAGCTTCAGGTCTGGGACCGAGCAGTACTTC.

This chain uses TRBV7-2 with TRBJ2-7, with TRBD1 matching 11 bases. V lost 5 bases and J lost 5; bases outside the gene matches: 8. This CDR3 comprises 15 residues. CDR1 SGHTA and CDR2 FQGNSA come from the germline V gene. The CDR3 DNA sequence: TGTGCCAGCAGCATGAGCGGGACAGGGGGAGACGAGCAGTACTTC. This codes for CASSMSGTGGDEQYF.

CDR3: CSARGRGSLDYEQYF. The DNA of the CDR3 is TGCAGTGCTAGAGGAAGAGGGTCTTTGGACTACGAGCAGTACTTC. This sequence joins TRBV20-1 and TRBJ2-7; tentatively, D is TRBD2 (5 bases). This CDR3 has 15 amino acids. Trimming cost V 1 base and J 3 bases, with 16 bases left between them. The germline CDR1 and CDR2 sequences are DFQATT and SNEGSKA (reference sequence).